A selection of T cell receptor beta chains follows, all from one sample in a study of regulatory T cells in long-lasting Graves disease. TCRdb ran MiXCR on the multiplex PCR reads and lists one entry per CDR3 protein. The sample shows roughly 530,000 distinct CDR3 sequences, around 15% of them seen only once. These data also featured in a second study, about T cells in Graves' hyperthyroidism and ophthalmopathy.

Here the sequenced sample was peripheral blood mononuclear cells (PBMCs), taken at new diagnosis, from a patient treated with antithyroid drugs. These receptors were collected from a woman between 40 and 65 years old with Graves disease. CDR3s include the opening cysteine and the closing phenylalanine or tryptophan. The order of the fields is clone size, V gene, D gene, J gene, CDR3 DNA, CDR3 protein. D genes are given only for firm matches. Expanded clones are given a class, and other clones once, few, many or no size at all.

>once|TRBV19|TRBD1|TRBJ2-4
TGTGCCAGTAGCCGACAGGGGGCCAAAAACATTCAGTACTTC
CASSRQGAKNIQYF
>many|TRBV3-1|TRBD1|TRBJ1-6
TGTGCCAGCAGCCTTGGGACAGCCGGGAATTCACCCCTCCACTTT
CASSLGTAGNSPLHF
>few|TRBV5-6|NA|TRBJ2-5
TGTGCCAGCAGCTTGTTTTTCCTCGGTAGGGAGACCCAGTACTTC
CASSLFFLGRETQYF
>NA|TRBV6-1|NA|TRBJ2-1
TGTGCCAGCAGGAGAGACCCCTACAATGAGCAGTTCTTC
CASRRDPYNEQFF
>many|TRBV28|NA|TRBJ1-1
TGTGCCAGCAGTGCCCCCAATTCGGCTGAAGCTTTCTTT
CASSAPNSAEAFF
>many|TRBV7-3|NA|TRBJ2-5
TGTGCCAGCAGCCTCCCGGGGGAGACCCAGTACTTC
CASSLPGETQYF
>many|TRBV28|TRBD1|TRBJ2-7
TGTGCCACCCTGGGACAGCCCTACGAGCAGTACTTC
CATLGQPYEQYF
>many|TRBV12-3/TRBV12-4|NA|TRBJ2-3
TGTGCCAGCAGTTTTGGGACTCCTTCCAATACGCAGTATTTT
CASSFGTPSNTQYF
>many|TRBV6-5|NA|TRBJ1-1
TGTGCCAGCAGTTACGGAACAGGGACTGAAGCTTTCTTT
CASSYGTGTEAFF
>NA|TRBV7-2|NA|TRBJ2-1
TGTGCCAGCAGCTTAGTAATCGGGGGTGAGCAGTTCTTC
CASSLVIGGEQFF
>many|TRBV6-5|TRBD2|TRBJ2-1
TGTGCCAGCAGTTACTCCGGGACTAGCGTTAATGAGCAGTTCTTC
CASSYSGTSVNEQFF
>few|TRBV19|TRBD1|TRBJ1-2
TGTGCCAGTAGGTACAGGGGTCCGGACTATGGCTACACCTTC
CASRYRGPDYGYTF
>many|TRBV20-1|NA|TRBJ1-1
TGCAGTGCTAGAGTGGGCAGTTCGAACACTGAAGCTTTCTTT
CSARVGSSNTEAFF
>NA|TRBV3-1|TRBD1|TRBJ1-2
TGTGCCAGCAGCCGAGGACAGGGGGTGGGAAGTGGTGGCTACACCTTC
CASSRGQGVGSGGYTF
>many|TRBV19|NA|TRBJ2-7
TGTGCCAGTAGTATCGCCGGCAGCTCCTACGAGCAGTACTTC
CASSIAGSSYEQYF
>NA|TRBV18|NA|TRBJ1-3
TGTGCCAGCTCACCACCCAACAAGGGGTCTTCTGGAAACACCATATATTTT
CASSPPNKGSSGNTIYF
>few|TRBV6-1|NA|TRBJ1-5
TGTGCCAGCAGTCATTCCCTCGCGGGTCAGCCCCAGCATTTT
CASSHSLAGQPQHF
>many|TRBV2|NA|TRBJ1-1
TGTGCCAGCGTGGGGCAGAACACTGAAGCTTTCTTT
CASVGQNTEAFF
>many|TRBV18|NA|TRBJ2-3
TGTGCCAGCTCATCCACCGGGACCCCGAGCACAGATACGCAGTATTTT
CASSSTGTPSTDTQYF